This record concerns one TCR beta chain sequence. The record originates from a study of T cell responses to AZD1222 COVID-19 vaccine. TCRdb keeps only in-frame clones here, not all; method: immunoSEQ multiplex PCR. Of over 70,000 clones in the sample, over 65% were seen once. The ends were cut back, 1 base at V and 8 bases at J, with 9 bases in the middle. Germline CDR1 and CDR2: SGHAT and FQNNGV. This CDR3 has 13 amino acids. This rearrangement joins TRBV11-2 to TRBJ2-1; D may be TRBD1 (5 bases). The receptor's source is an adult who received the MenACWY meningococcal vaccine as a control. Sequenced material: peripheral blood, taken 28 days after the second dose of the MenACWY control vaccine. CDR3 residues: CASSLARDYEQFF. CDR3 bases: TGTGCCAGCAGCTTAGCCAGGGATTATGAGCAGTTCTTC.